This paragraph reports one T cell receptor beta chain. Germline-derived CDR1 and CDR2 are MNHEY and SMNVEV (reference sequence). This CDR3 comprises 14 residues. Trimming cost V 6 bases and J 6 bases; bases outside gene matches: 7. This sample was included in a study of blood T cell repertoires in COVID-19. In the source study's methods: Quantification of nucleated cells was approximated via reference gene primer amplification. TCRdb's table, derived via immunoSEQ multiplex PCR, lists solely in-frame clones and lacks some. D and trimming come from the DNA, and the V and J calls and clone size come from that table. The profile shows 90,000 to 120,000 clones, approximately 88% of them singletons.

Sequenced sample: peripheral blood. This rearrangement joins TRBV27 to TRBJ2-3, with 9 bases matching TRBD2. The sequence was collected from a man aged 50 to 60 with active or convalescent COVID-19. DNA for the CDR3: TGTGCCAGCAGGACTAGCGGATCTTGGGATACGCAGTATTTT. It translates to CASRTSGSWDTQYF.